Listed below are T cell receptor beta chains from one sample, sequenced in a study of Graves' ophthalmopathy and Graves' hyperthyroidism. TCRdb re-called the multiplex PCR reads through MiXCR, storing one row per CDR3 protein. The data show about 640,000 distinct CDR3 sequences, roughly 39% seen once. Sequencing input: peripheral blood. The receptors shown here come from an adult man with Graves' ophthalmopathy. The CDR3 runs from the conserved cysteine through the conserved F or W. Fields, in order: CDR3 protein, CDR3 DNA, D gene, clone size, J gene, V gene. D genes are given only for firm matches. Size values are once, few and many counts, or a class for expanded clones, and some rows have none.

CASSYFGGEKGLETQYF TGTGCCAGCAGTTACTTCGGGGGGGAGAAGGGGCTAGAGACCCAGTACTTC TRBD2 few TRBJ2-5 TRBV6-1
CASSQALLEKLFF TGCGCCAGCAGCCAAGCTTTACTCGAAAAACTGTTTTTT NA NA TRBJ1-4 TRBV4-1
CASSQDTSSYEQYF TGTGCCAGCAGTCAGGACACGAGCTCCTACGAGCAGTACTTC NA many TRBJ2-7 TRBV12-3/TRBV12-4
CASSQEVLGRLAGGVEQYF TGTGCCAGCAGCCAAGAGGTACTAGGGCGACTAGCGGGAGGCGTTGAGCAGTACTTC TRBD2 few TRBJ2-7 TRBV11-2
CSAQSLDRSNEKLFF TGCAGTGCTCAGAGCCTGGACAGGTCTAATGAAAAACTGTTTTTT TRBD1 NA TRBJ1-4 TRBV20-1
CASSGETGAPLHF TGTGCCAGCAGTGGTGAGACAGGGGCACCCCTCCACTTT TRBD1 NA TRBJ1-6 TRBV2
CASSPHRTDTQYF TGTGCCAGTAGTCCCCATCGCACAGATACGCAGTATTTT NA few TRBJ2-3 TRBV19
CATSDPEGGETQYF TGTGCCACCAGTGACCCGGAAGGGGGGGAGACCCAGTACTTC NA once TRBJ2-5 TRBV24-1
CATSRDLPGGELFF TGTGCCACCAGCAGAGATTTGCCCGGGGGGGAGCTGTTTTTT NA NA TRBJ2-2 TRBV15
CASSGGLAGGQYF TGCGCCAGCAGCGGGGGACTAGCGGGAGGGCAGTACTTC TRBD2 NA TRBJ2-7 TRBV5-1
CAISDTFRSPVNQPQHF TGTGCCATCAGTGACACTTTCCGCTCCCCGGTCAATCAGCCCCAGCATTTT NA many TRBJ1-5 TRBV10-3
CASSLDFLWMAGSGELFF TGTGCCAGCAGCTTAGACTTCTTATGGATGGCCGGCTCCGGGGAGCTGTTTTTT NA NA TRBJ2-2 TRBV7-3
CAISELDGRGGEPQYF TGTGCCATCAGTGAGCTCGACGGACGTGGGGGAGAGCCCCAGTACTTC NA NA TRBJ2-5 TRBV10-3
CASSEGQGGYTF TGTGCCAGCAGTGAAGGACAGGGAGGCTACACCTTC TRBD1 NA TRBJ1-2 TRBV2
CASSMGLAGGTQYF TGTGCCAGTAGTATGGGACTAGCGGGAGGGACCCAGTACTTC TRBD2 NA TRBJ2-5 TRBV19
CSGNSGANVLTF TGCAGCGGGAACTCTGGGGCCAACGTCCTGACTTTC NA NA TRBJ2-6 TRBV29-1
CASNRETVEVGYTF TGTGCCAGCAACCGGGAGACTGTTGAAGTAGGCTACACCTTC NA many TRBJ1-2 TRBV2
CAIVRGNTEAFF TGTGCCATAGTCAGGGGGAACACTGAAGCTTTCTTT NA many TRBJ1-1 TRBV2
CSALAGVFTGELFF TGCAGTGCGCTAGCGGGAGTGTTCACCGGGGAGCTGTTTTTT TRBD2 few TRBJ2-2 TRBV20-1
CASSLSRGDTIYF TGTGCCAGCAGCTTATCCAGGGGAGACACCATATATTTT NA many TRBJ1-3 TRBV7-2
CASSLVLRTVMNTEAFF TGCGCCAGCAGCTTGGTTCTTAGGACAGTCATGAACACTGAAGCTTTCTTT NA NA TRBJ1-1 TRBV5-1
CASSLYHIPHPPSQETQYF TGTGCCAGCAGCTTGTACCATATCCCTCACCCCCCTTCTCAAGAGACCCAGTACTTC NA NA TRBJ2-5 TRBV5-6
CASSHGQDYGNTF TGTGCCAGCAGCCACGGACAGGACTATGGCAACACCTTC TRBD1 NA TRBJ1-2 TRBV16
CASSQDRVNEQYF TGTGCTAGCAGCCAGGACAGGGTGAACGAGCAGTACTTC TRBD1 NA TRBJ2-7 TRBV12-3/TRBV12-4
CATSRGWPEAFF TGTGCCACCAGCAGAGGATGGCCTGAAGCTTTCTTT NA NA TRBJ1-1 TRBV15
CATSDSYVTGLDTGELFF TGTGCCACCAGTGATTCGTATGTAACAGGGTTGGACACCGGGGAGCTGTTTTTT NA few TRBJ2-2 TRBV24-1
CASSLGDRELDGYTF TGTGCCAGCAGCCTAGGGGACAGGGAGTTGGATGGCTACACCTTC TRBD1 once TRBJ1-2 TRBV7-9
CASSQGDRTNEKLFF TGCGCCAGCAGCCAAGGGGACAGAACTAATGAAAAACTGTTTTTT TRBD1 NA TRBJ1-4 TRBV4-1
CASSSGQKNTEASF TGTGCCAGCAGTTCGGGACAGAAGAACACTGAAGCTTCCTTT TRBD1 NA TRBJ1-1 TRBV25-1
CASSHRTSFGELFF TGTGCCAGCAGCCACAGGACTAGCTTCGGGGAGCTGTTTTTT TRBD2 NA TRBJ2-2 TRBV6-1
CASSEEIGRSYNEQFF TGTGCCAGCAGTGAAGAAATAGGGCGGTCCTACAATGAGCAGTTCTTC NA NA TRBJ2-1 TRBV25-1
CASSQVVGTAGNTIYF TGCGCCAGCAGCCAAGTGGTGGGGACAGCAGGAAACACCATATATTTT TRBD1 few TRBJ1-3 TRBV4-1
CASSYALDSRGGYTF TGTGCCAGCAGCTATGCGTTGGACTCCAGGGGTGGCTACACCTTC NA NA TRBJ1-2 TRBV12-3/TRBV12-4
CASSSRWRLFF TGTGCCAGCAGTTCGAGGTGGCGTCTGTTTTTT NA many TRBJ1-4 TRBV12-3/TRBV12-4
CASSQDSGGAETQYF TGTGCCAGCAGCCAAGATAGCGGGGGGGCAGAGACCCAGTACTTC TRBD2 many TRBJ2-5 TRBV4-2
CASSEEAVNEQYF TGTGCCAGCAGTGAAGAAGCGGTGAATGAGCAGTACTTC NA NA TRBJ2-7 TRBV2
CASSLGQSTTGANVLTF TGTGCCAGCAGCTTAGGACAGTCGACCACTGGGGCCAACGTCCTGACTTTC NA many TRBJ2-6 TRBV7-6
CASSGLQGVLTEAFF TGTGCCAGCAGCGGGCTACAGGGAGTATTGACTGAAGCTTTCTTT NA many TRBJ1-1 TRBV7-9
CSVPEAFF TGCAGCGTTCCGGAAGCTTTCTTT NA many TRBJ1-1 TRBV29-1
CASSRLAELEQYF TGTGCCAGCAGCCGACTAGCGGAGCTCGAGCAGTACTTC TRBD2 many TRBJ2-7 TRBV7-8
CAWSTRAPRHSPLHF TGTGCCTGGAGCACCCGAGCGCCAAGACATTCACCCCTCCACTTT NA NA TRBJ1-6 TRBV30
CASSLRGGYQETQYF TGTGCCAGCAGCCTACGGGGGGGTTACCAAGAGACCCAGTACTTC TRBD2 NA TRBJ2-5 TRBV7-9
CASTSRGYQPQHF TGTGCCAGCACCAGTAGGGGTTATCAGCCCCAGCATTTT NA many TRBJ1-5 TRBV2
CSAVRANTEKLFF TGCAGCGCCGTGAGAGCTAACACCGAAAAACTGTTTTTT NA once TRBJ1-4 TRBV29-1
CASSMGLEALHTQYF TGTGCCAGCAGCATGGGACTCGAAGCCTTACATACGCAGTATTTT NA few TRBJ2-3 TRBV5-6
CATSGRRQVNTEAFF TGTGCCACCAGCGGCAGAAGGCAGGTGAACACTGAAGCTTTCTTT NA many TRBJ1-1 TRBV15
CASIKARAGVTYEQYF TGTGCCAGCATTAAAGCGCGAGCGGGAGTAACCTACGAGCAGTACTTC TRBD2 many TRBJ2-7 TRBV7-8
CAISDWDREGTDTQYF TGTGCCATCAGTGATTGGGACAGGGAAGGCACAGATACGCAGTATTTT TRBD1 NA TRBJ2-3 TRBV10-3
CASGPGTLYEQYF TGTGCTAGTGGCCCCGGGACGCTATACGAGCAGTACTTC NA many TRBJ2-7 TRBV12-5
CASSLEEGDGYTF TGTGCCAGCAGCTTAGAGGAGGGAGACGGCTACACCTTC NA many TRBJ1-2 TRBV7-2
CASSLAVGELFF TGCGCCAGCAGCTTGGCCGTCGGGGAGCTGTTTTTT NA many TRBJ2-2 TRBV5-1
CASSLNSLGGGQPQHF TGTGCCAGCAGCTTAAATAGTCTCGGGGGAGGGCAGCCCCAGCATTTT NA many TRBJ1-5 TRBV7-2